This TCR beta chain was recovered during a study of blood T cell repertoires in COVID-19. Method: immunoSEQ multiplex PCR; TCRdb's copy keeps in-frame clones and lacks some. Altogether about 350,000 clones are present, around nine tenths being singletons, with the ten largest covering around 7.5%. V was clipped by 3 bases and J by 1 base; unmatched bases: 5. CDR1 is SGHTA and CDR2 is FQGNSA in the germline V gene. The CDR3 is 16 amino acids. J is TRBJ1-5 and V is TRBV7-2; 8 bases are a match to TRBD1. This receptor was taken from an older woman with COVID-19, enrolled during active disease. Sequencing was performed on peripheral blood. The CDR3 here is CASSLTGVHSNQPQHF. The CDR3 DNA reads as TGTGCCAGCAGCTTGACAGGGGTACACAGCAATCAGCCCCAGCATTTT.